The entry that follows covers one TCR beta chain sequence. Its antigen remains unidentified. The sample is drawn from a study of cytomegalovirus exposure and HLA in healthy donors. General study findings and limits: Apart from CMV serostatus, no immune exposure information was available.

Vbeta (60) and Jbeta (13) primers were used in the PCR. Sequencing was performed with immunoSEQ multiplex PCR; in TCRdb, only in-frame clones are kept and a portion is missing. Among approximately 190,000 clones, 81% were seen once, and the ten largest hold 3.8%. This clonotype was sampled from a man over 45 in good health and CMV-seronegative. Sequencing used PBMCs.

The DNA of the CDR3 is TGTGCCAGCAGCTTACGTCACCGGGACAGGGGGACTGAAGCTTTCTTT. Amino acid sequence: CASSLRHRDRGTEAFF. The genes are TRBV7-8 and TRBJ1-1, with TRBD1 identical over 11 bases. There are 16 residues in the CDR3. Per germline, CDR1 SGHVS and CDR2 FQNEAQ. Trimming at V came to 2 bases and at J to 5 bases, leaving 7 bases not matched to a gene. Drawing the rest from reference TRBV7-8 and TRBJ1-1, the complete variable domain is GAGVSQSPRYKVAKRGQDVALRCDPISGHVSLFWYQQALGQGPEFLTYFQNEAQLDKSGLPSDRFFAERPEGSVSTLKIQRTQQEDSAVYLCASSLRHRDRGTEAFFGQGTRLTVV.